This note documents a single TCR beta chain sequence. The CDR3 is 14 amino acids. V lost 4 bases, J lost 4 bases, and 6 bases stayed unmatched. Germline V gene sequence: CDR1 SEHNR, CDR2 FQNEAQ (reference sequence). Followed longitudinally, the Seattle patients had been enrolled during active infection. The record originates from a study of blood T cell repertoires in COVID-19. Authors' data handling: Amplification of reference gene primers was used by the study to estimate nucleated cell counts. TCRdb's copy holds only in-frame clones and misses some; the assay was immunoSEQ multiplex PCR. V, J and clone size are taken as reported in that table, and D and trimming were inferred from the DNA itself. The sample holds approximately 200,000 clones; approximately 90% are singletons and the top ten take approximately 2.6%.

The chain has TRBV7-9 and TRBJ1-2; 7 nucleotides agree with TRBD1. The source of this sequence is a man aged 25-45 years with COVID-19, enrolled during active disease. The source material was peripheral blood. CDR3 protein: CASSSQGDGYGYTF. The CDR3 region has the DNA TGTGCCAGCAGCTCCCAGGGGGACGGCTATGGCTACACCTTC. Full variable domain (remainder filled in from reference TRBV7-9 and TRBJ1-2): DTGVSQNPRHKITKRGQNVTFRCDPISEHNRLYWYRQTLGQGPEFLTYFQNEAQLEKSRLLSDRFSAERPKGSFSTLEIQRTEQGDSAMYLCASSSQGDGYGYTFGSGTRLTVV.